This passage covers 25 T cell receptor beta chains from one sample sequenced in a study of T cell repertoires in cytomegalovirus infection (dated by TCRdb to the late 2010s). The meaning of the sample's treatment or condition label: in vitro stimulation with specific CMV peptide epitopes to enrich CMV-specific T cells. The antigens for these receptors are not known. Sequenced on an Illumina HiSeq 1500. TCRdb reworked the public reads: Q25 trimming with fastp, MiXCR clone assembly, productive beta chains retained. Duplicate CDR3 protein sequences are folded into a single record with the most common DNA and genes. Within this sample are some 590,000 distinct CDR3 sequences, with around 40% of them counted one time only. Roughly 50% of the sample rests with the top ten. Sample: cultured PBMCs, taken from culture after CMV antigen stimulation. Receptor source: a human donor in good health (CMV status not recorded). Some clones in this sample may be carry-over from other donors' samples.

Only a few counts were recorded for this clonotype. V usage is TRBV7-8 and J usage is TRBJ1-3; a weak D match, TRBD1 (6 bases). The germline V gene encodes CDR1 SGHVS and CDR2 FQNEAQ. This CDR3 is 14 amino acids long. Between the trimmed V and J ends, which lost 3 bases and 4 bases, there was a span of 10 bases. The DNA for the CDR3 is TGTGCCAGCAGCTTCTCAAGGGGGGGAAACACCATATATTTT. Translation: CASSFSRGGNTIYF.

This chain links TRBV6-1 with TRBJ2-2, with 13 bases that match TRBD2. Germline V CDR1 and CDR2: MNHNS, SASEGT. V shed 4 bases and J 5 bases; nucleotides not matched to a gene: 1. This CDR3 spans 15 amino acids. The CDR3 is CASSGLAGGTGELFF. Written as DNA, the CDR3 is TGTGCCAGCAGTGGACTAGCGGGGGGAACCGGGGAGCTGTTTTTT.

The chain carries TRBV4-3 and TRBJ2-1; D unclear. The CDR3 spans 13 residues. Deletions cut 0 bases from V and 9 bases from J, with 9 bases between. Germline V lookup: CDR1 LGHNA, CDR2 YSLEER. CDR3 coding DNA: TGCGCCAGCAGCCAAGATAGGGCCATTGAGCAGTTCTTC. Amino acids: CASSQDRAIEQFF.

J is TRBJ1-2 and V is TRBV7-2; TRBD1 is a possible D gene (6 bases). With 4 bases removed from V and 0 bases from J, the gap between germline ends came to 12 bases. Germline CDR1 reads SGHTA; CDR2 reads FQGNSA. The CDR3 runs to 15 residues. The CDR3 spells CASSYRTEANYGYTF. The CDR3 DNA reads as TGTGCCAGCAGCTACCGGACAGAGGCTAACTATGGCTACACCTTC.

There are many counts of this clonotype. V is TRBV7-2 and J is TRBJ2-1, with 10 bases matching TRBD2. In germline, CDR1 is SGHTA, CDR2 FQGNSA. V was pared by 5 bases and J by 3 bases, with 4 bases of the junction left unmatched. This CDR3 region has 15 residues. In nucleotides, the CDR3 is TGTGCCAGCAGCCTTGGACTAGCGGACTACAATGAGCAGTTCTTC. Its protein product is CASSLGLADYNEQFF.

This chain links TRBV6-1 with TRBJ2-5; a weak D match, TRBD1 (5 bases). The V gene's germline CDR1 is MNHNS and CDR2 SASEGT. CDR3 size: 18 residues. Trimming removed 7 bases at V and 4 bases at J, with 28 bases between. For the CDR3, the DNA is TGTGCCAGCAAATCCCCTAGTTATCTAGGGGTTCGTTCAGAGACCCAGTACTTC. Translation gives CASKSPSYLGVRSETQYF.

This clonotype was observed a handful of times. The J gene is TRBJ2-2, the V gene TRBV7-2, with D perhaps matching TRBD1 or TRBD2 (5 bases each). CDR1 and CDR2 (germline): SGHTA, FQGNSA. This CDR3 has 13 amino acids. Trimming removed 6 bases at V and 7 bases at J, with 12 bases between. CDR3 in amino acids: CASSPGPGGELFF. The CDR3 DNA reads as TGTGCCAGCAGTCCGGGGCCGGGCGGGGAGCTGTTTTTT.

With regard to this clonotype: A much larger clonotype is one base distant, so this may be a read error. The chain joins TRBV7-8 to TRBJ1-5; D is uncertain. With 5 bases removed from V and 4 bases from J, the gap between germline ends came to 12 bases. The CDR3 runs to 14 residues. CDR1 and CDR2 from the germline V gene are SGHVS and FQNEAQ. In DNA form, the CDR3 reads TGTGCCAGCAGCCAAAGGTGGAGAAATCAGCCCCAGCATTTT. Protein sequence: CASSQRWRNQPQHF.

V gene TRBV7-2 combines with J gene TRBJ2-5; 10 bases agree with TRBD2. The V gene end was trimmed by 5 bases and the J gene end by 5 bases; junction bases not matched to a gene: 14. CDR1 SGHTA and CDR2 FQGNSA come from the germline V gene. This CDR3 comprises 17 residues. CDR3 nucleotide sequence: TGTGCCAGCAGCCTCACATTTAGCGGGAGGCAATGGGAGACCCAGTACTTC. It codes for CASSLTFSGRQWETQYF.

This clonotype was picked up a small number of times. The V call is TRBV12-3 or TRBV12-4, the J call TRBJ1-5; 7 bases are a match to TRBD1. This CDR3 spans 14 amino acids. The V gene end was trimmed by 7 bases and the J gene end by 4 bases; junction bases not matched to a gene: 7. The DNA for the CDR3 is TGTGCCAGCACTTTTCAGGGGGTGAATCAGCCCCAGCATTTT. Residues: CASTFQGVNQPQHF.

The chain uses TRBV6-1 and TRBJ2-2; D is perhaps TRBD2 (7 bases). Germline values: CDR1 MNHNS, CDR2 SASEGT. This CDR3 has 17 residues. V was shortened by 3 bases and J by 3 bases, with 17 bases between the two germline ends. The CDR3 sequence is CASSDRGRRGDTGELFF. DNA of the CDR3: TGTGCCAGCAGTGACAGGGGTCGACGGGGGGACACCGGGGAGCTGTTTTTT.

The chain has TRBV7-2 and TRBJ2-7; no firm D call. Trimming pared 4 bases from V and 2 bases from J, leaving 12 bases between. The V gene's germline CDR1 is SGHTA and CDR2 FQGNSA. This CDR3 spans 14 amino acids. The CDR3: CASSWTHSAYEQYF. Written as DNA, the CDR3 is TGTGCCAGCAGCTGGACCCACAGTGCCTACGAGCAGTACTTC.

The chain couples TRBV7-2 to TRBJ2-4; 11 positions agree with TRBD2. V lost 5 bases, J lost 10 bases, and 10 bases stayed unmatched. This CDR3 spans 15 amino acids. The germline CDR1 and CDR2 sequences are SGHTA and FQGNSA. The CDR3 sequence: CASSPRSGRALIQYF. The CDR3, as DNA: TGTGCCAGCAGCCCCCGTAGCGGGAGGGCTCTAATTCAGTACTTC.

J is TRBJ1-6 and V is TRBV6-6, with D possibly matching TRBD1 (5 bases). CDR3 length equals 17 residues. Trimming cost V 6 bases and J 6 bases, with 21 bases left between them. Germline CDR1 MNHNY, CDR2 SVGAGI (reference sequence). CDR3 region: CASSLWGGRGTNSPLHF. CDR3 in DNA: TGTGCCAGCAGCTTATGGGGGGGACGTGGGACTAATTCACCCCTCCACTTT.

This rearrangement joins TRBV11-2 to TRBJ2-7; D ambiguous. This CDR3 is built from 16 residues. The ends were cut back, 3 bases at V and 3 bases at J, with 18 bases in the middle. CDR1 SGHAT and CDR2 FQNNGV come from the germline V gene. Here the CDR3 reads CASSFDFLGYRYEQYF. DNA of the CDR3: TGTGCCAGCAGCTTCGACTTTTTAGGGTACCGCTACGAGCAGTACTTC.

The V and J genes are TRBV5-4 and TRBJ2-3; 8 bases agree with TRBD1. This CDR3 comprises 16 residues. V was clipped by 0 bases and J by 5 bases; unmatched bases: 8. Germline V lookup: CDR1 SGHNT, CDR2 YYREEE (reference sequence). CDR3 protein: CASSLVTQGVGDTQYF. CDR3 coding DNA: TGTGCCAGCAGCTTGGTCACACAGGGGGTAGGAGATACGCAGTATTTT.

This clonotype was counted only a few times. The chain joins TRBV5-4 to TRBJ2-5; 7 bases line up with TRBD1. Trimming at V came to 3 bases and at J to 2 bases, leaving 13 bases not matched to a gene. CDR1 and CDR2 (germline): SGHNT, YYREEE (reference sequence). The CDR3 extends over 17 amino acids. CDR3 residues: CASSSTGQVLEQETQYF. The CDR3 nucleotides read TGTGCCAGCAGCTCAACTGGACAGGTCCTGGAGCAAGAGACCCAGTACTTC.

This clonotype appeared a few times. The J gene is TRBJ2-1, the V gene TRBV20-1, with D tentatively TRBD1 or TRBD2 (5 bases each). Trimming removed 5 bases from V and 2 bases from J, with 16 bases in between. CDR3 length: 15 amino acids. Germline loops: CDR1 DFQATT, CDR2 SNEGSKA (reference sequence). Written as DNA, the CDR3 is TGCAGTGCTCTACCCAGGGACCTGACCTACAATGAGCAGTTCTTC. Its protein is CSALPRDLTYNEQFF.

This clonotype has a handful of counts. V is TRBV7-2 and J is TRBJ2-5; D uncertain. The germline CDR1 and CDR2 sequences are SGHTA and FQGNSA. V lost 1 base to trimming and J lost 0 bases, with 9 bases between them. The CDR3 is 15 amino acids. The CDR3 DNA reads TGTGCCAGCAGCTTAGGCGGCCTGTACCAAGAGACCCAGTACTTC. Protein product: CASSLGGLYQETQYF.

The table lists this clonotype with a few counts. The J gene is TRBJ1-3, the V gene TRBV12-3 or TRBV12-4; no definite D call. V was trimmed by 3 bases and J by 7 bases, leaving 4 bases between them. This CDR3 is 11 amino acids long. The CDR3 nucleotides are TGTGCCAGCAGTTTCAGGAACACCATATATTTT. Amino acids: CASSFRNTIYF.

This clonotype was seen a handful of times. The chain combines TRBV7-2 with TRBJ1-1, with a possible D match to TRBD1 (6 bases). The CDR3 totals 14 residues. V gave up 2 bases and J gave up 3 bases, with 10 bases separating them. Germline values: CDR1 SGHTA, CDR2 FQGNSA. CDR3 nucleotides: TGTGCCAGCAGCTTAAGGGGGGAGTACACTGAAGCTTTCTTT. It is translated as CASSLRGEYTEAFF.

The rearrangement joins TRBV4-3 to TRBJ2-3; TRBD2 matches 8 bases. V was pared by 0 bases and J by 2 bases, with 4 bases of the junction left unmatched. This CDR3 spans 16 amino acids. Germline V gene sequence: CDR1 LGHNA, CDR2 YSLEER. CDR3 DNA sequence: TGCGCCAGCAGCCAAGAATCTAGCGGGCTCACAGATACGCAGTATTTT. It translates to CASSQESSGLTDTQYF.

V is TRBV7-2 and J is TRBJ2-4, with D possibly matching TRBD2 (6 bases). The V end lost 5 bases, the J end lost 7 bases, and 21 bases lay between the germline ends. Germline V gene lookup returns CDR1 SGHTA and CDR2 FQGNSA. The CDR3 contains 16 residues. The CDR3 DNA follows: TGTGCCAGCAGCCGGAGAGGAGGGGCAAATCCGAACATTCAGTACTTC. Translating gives CASSRRGGANPNIQYF.

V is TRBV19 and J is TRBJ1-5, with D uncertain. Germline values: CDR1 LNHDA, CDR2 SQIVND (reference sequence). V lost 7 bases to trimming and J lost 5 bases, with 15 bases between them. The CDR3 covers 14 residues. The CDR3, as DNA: TGTGCCAGTAAGGAGGCAGACTACTATCAGCCCCAGCATTTT. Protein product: CASKEADYYQPQHF.

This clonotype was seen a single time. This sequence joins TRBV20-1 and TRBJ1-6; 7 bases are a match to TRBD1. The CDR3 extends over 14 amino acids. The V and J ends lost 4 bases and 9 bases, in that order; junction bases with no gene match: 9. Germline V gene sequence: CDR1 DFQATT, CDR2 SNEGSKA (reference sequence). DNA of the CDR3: TGCAGTGCTACCAGACAGGGACCTTTTTCACCCCTCCACTTT. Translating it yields CSATRQGPFSPLHF.